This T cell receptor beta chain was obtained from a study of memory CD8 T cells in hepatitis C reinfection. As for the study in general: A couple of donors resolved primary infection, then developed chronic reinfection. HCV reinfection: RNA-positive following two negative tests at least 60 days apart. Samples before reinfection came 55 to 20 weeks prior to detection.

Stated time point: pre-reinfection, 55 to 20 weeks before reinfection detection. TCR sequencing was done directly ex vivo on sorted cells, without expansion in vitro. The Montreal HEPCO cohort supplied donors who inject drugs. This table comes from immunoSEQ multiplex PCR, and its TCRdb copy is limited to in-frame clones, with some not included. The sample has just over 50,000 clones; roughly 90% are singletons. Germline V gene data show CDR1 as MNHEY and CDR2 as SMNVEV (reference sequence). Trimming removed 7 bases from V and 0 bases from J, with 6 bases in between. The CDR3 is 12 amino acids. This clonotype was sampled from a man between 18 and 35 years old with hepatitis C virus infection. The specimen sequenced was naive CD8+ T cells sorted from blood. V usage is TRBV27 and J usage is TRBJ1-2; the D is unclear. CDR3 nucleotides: TGTGCCAGCATGTCAACTAACTATGGCTACACCTTC. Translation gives CASMSTNYGYTF.